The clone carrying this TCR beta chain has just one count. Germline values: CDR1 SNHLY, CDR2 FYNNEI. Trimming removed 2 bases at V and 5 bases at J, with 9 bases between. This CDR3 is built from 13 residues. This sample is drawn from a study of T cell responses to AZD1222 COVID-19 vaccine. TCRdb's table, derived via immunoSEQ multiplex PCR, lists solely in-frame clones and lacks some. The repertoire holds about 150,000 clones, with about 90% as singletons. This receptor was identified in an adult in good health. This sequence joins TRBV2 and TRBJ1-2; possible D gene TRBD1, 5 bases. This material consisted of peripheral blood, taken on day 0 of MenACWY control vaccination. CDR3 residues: CASSESREYGYTF. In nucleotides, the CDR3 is TGTGCCAGCAGTGAATCCAGGGAGTATGGCTACACCTTC.